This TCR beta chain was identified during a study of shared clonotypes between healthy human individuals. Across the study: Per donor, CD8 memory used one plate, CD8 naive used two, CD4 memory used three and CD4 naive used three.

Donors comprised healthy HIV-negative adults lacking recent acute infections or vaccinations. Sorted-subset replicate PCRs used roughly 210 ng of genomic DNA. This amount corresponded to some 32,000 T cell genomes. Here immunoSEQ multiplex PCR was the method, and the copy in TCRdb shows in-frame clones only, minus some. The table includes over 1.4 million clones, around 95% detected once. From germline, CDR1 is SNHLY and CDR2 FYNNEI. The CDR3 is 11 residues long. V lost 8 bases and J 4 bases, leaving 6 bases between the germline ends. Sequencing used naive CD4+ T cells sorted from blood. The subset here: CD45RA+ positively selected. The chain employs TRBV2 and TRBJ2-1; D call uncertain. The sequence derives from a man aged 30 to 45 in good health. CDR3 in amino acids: CASGRYNEQFF. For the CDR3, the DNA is TGTGCCAGCGGACGGTACAATGAGCAGTTCTTC.